These 11 T cell receptor beta chains were all obtained from the same sample, sequenced in a study of cytomegalovirus exposure and HLA in healthy donors. A multiplex PCR was run with 60 Vbeta primers and 13 Jbeta primers. Assay used: immunoSEQ multiplex PCR; TCRdb lists only in-frame clones, some missing. Recorded here are over 35,000 clones; the top ten clones represent under 2%. The source material was PBMCs. These receptors came from a woman in her twenties or thirties in good health and CMV-seronegative.

This rearrangement joins TRBV28 to TRBJ2-1; 8 bases match TRBD2. J lost 7 bases, V lost 4 bases, and 12 bases had no gene match. The CDR3 covers 16 residues. Germline-derived CDR1 and CDR2 are MDHEN and SYDVKM. CDR3 sequence: CASSYPGLVGGNEQFF. In nucleotides, the CDR3 is TGTGCCAGCAGTTACCCGGGACTAGTGGGGGGGAATGAGCAGTTCTTC.

The CDR3 spells CAWSVQAGGTYEQYF. The DNA for the CDR3 is TGTGCCTGGAGTGTACAGGCGGGAGGGACCTACGAGCAGTACTTC. The chain carries TRBV30 and TRBJ2-7; 9 nucleotides agree with TRBD2. The V and J ends lost 0 bases and 2 bases, in that order; junction bases with no gene match: 5. This CDR3 is 15 amino acids long. Germline V gives CDR1 GTSNPN, CDR2 SVGIG (reference sequence).

The genes are TRBV7-2 and TRBJ1-5; 9 bases match TRBD1. The CDR3 spans 15 residues. J was trimmed by 2 bases and V by 4 bases; bases with no gene match: 3. Per germline, CDR1 SGHTA and CDR2 FQGNSA. For the CDR3, the DNA is TGTGCCAGCAGCTGGGGACAGGGAGGCAATCAGCCCCAGCATTTT. As protein: CASSWGQGGNQPQHF.

The chain links TRBV6-6 to TRBJ2-7; 8 bases align to TRBD1. CDR1 is MNHNY, CDR2 SVGAGI, per germline (reference sequence). The length of the CDR3 is 15 residues. V lost 4 bases to trimming and J lost 3 bases; unmatched junction nucleotides: 8. CDR3 sequence (DNA): TGTGCCAGCAGTTCCCGCCAGGGGACAGGCTACGAGCAGTACTTC. Protein: CASSSRQGTGYEQYF.

Notes on this clone: One end of the junction is discordant with germline, which a read error may explain. The genes are TRBV6-5 and TRBJ1-1; unclear D gene. This CDR3 has 12 amino acids. The germline CDR1 and CDR2 sequences are MNHEY and SVGAGI. In DNA, the CDR3 is TGTGCCAGCAGTTATGGAGGCACTGAAGATTTCTTT. Protein product: CASSYGGTEDFF.

The CDR3 nucleotides read TGTGCCAGCAGCCAAGTCGGGACTAGCGGGGACTACAATGAGCAGTTCTTC. Translated, it gives CASSQVGTSGDYNEQFF. V is TRBV4-2 and J is TRBJ2-1, with 13 bases fitting TRBD2. With V trimmed by 1 base and J by 3 bases, 3 bases remained unmatched. The CDR3 spans 17 residues. Germline V CDR1 and CDR2: LGHNA, YNFKEQ.

V usage is TRBV5-1 and J usage is TRBJ2-7, with 11 bases aligning to TRBD2. The CDR3 totals 16 residues. The germline gives CDR1 SGHRS, CDR2 YFSETQ. V shed 4 bases, J shed 1 base, and the junction held 7 bases outside the gene matches. CDR3 region: CASSPPGLAESYEQYF. The CDR3, as DNA: TGCGCCAGCAGCCCGCCGGGACTAGCGGAATCCTACGAGCAGTACTTC.

The chain combines TRBV30 with TRBJ2-1; no firm D call. The V end lost 0 bases, the J end lost 3 bases, and 3 bases lay between the germline ends. Germline V lookup: CDR1 GTSNPN, CDR2 SVGIG (reference sequence). CDR3 size: 12 residues. The CDR3 nucleotides read TGTGCCTGGAGTGTCGGCTACAATGAGCAGTTCTTC. Translated: CAWSVGYNEQFF.

The gene calls are TRBV6-5 and TRBJ2-1; D possibly corresponds to TRBD2 (5 bases). V dropped 9 bases and J dropped 3 bases, with 12 bases sitting between them. CDR3 size: 13 residues. From germline, CDR1 is MNHEY and CDR2 SVGAGI. The CDR3 nucleotides read TGTGCCAGTGGGGAGTCCGACTACAATGAGCAGTTCTTC. Protein: CASGESDYNEQFF.

V and J are TRBV5-1 and TRBJ1-1; a weak D match, TRBD1 (5 bases). The CDR3 length is 13 residues. V was pared by 4 bases and J by 4 bases, with 11 bases between. The V gene's germline CDR1 is SGHRS and CDR2 YFSETQ. The CDR3 DNA reads TGCGCCAGCAGCCCTGGACACCTCACTGAAGCTTTCTTT. Translated, it gives CASSPGHLTEAFF.

This chain links TRBV6-1 with TRBJ1-1; D is unclear. Germline V gene sequence: CDR1 MNHNS, CDR2 SASEGT. The CDR3 length is 13 residues. Trimming stripped 4 bases from V and 0 bases from J, with 6 bases between. CDR3: CASSGHMNTEAFF. The CDR3 bases are TGTGCCAGCAGTGGGCACATGAACACTGAAGCTTTCTTT.